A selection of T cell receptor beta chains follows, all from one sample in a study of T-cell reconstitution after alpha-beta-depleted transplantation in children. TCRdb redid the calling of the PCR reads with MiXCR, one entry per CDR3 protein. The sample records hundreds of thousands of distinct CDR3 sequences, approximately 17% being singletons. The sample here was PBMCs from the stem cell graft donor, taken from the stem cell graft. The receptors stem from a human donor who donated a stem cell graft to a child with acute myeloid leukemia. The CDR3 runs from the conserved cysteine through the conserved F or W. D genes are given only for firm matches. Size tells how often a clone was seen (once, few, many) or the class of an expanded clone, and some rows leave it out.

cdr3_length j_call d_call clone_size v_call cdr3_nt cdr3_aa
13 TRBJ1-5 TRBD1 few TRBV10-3 TGTGCCATCAGAGGACAGGAAGGTCAGCCCCAGCATTTT CAIRGQEGQPQHF
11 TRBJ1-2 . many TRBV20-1 TGCAGTGCCCAGGGTTTGATGGGCTACACCTTC CSAQGLMGYTF
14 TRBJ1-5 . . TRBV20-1 TGCAGTGCTAAGGTGGGACGGGGGAATCAGCCCCAGCATTTT CSAKVGRGNQPQHF
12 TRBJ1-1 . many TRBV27 TGTGCCAGCAGGAAGGGAGAGACTGAAGCTTTCTTT CASRKGETEAFF
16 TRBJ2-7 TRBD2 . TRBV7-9 TGTGCCAGCAGCCCAGCCCAGGGACTAAAGTCCTACGAGCAGTACTTC CASSPAQGLKSYEQYF
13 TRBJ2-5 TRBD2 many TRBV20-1 TGCAGTGCCGGGGGGGGCGGAGGAGAGACCCAGTACTTC CSAGGGGGETQYF
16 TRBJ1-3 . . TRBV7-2 TGTGCCAGCAGCTTAGGGGGACTCTACTCTGGAAACACCATATATTTT CASSLGGLYSGNTIYF
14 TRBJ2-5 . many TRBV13 TGTGCCAGCAGCTTAGTTGGGGGTTTGGAGACCCAGTACTTC CASSLVGGLETQYF
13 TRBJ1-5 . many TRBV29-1 TGCAGCGTTTCAGTCCTTGCAGGTCAGCCCCAGCATTTT CSVSVLAGQPQHF
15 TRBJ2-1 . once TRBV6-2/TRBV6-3 TGTGCCAGCAGACAGCAGGGAGGAAACCACAATGAGCAGTTCTTC CASRQQGGNHNEQFF
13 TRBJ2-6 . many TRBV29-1 TGCACCGTCACCGAAGCTGGGGCCAACGTCCTGACTTTC CTVTEAGANVLTF
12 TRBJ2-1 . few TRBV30 TGTGCCTGGAGTGTTGGCAGTATTGAGCAGTTCTTC CAWSVGSIEQFF
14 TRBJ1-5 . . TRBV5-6 TGTGCCAGCAGCTTGGGGCCTCCATCCCAGCCCCAGCATTTT CASSLGPPSQPQHF
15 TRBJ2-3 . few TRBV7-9 TGTGCCAGCAGCCCTCCAGGGGTCGACACAGATACGCAGTATTTT CASSPPGVDTDTQYF
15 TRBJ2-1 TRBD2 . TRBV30 TGTGCCTGGAGTCGAGGGCGGGGGGGATACAATGAGCAGTTCTTC CAWSRGRGGYNEQFF
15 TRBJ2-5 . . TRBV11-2 TGTGCCAGCAGCTTATCGGTCGGCAGAGAAGAGACCCAGTACTTC CASSLSVGREETQYF
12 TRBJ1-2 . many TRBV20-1 TGCAGTGCTATCACCGCCGGCTATGGCTACACCTTC CSAITAGYGYTF
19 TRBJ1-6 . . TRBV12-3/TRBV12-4 TGTGCCAGCAGCAAACTCGCCGGGCAGGGGAGCTCCTATAATTCACCCCTCCACTTT CASSKLAGQGSSYNSPLHF
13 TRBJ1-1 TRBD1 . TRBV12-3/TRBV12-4 TGTGCCAGCAGTTTCCGGGACAGGGGGCATGCTTTCTTT CASSFRDRGHAFF
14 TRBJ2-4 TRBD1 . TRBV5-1 TGCGCCAGCAGCTTTCGACAGGGGGACAACATTCAGTACTTC CASSFRQGDNIQYF
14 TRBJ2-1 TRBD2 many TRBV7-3 TGTGCCAGCAGCCTTAGCGGGATGTACAATGAGCAGTTCTTC CASSLSGMYNEQFF
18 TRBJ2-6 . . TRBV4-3 TGCGCCAGCAGCCAAGCCTTTTTCAACCCCTCTGGGGCCAACGTCCTGACTTTC CASSQAFFNPSGANVLTF
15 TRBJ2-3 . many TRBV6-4 TGTGCCAGCAGCTCCACGGCAGAAGGCACAGATACGCAGTATTTT CASSSTAEGTDTQYF
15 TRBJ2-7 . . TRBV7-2 TGTGCCAGCAGCTTAGGATTGGGGAACTCCTACGAGCAGTACTTC CASSLGLGNSYEQYF
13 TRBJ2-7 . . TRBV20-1 TGCAGTGCCCATCCGGTGGCAAGCTACGAGCAGTACTTC CSAHPVASYEQYF
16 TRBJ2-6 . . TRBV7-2 TGTGCCAGCAGCTTAGCGAGGTACTCTGGGGCCAACGTCCTGACTTTC CASSLARYSGANVLTF
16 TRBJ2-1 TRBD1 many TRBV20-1 TGCAGTGCTAGAGGGGCCGGAACAGGGGATCTTAATGAGCAGTTCTTC CSARGAGTGDLNEQFF
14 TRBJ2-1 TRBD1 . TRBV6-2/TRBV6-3 TGTGCCAGCAGTTACAGACAGGGGCGGGATGAGCAGTTCTTC CASSYRQGRDEQFF
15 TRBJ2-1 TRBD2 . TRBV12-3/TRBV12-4 TGTGCCAGCACCCTAAGAGGGCGGGGGGCCAATGAGCAGTTCTTC CASTLRGRGANEQFF
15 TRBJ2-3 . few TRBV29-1 TGCAGCGTTCGTTTCGCCCGACTCAGCACAGATACGCAGTATTTT CSVRFARLSTDTQYF
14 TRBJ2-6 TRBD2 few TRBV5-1 TGCGCCAGCGGGACTAGCTCTGGGGCCAACGTCCTGACTTTC CASGTSSGANVLTF
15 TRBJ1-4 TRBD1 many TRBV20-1 TGCAGTGCTAGTAACAACAGGGGTGGAGTTGAAGGACTGTTTTTT CSASNNRGGVEGLFF
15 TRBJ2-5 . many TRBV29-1 TGCAGCGTTGAAGATCGAACAGACCGGCAAGAGACCCAGTACTTC CSVEDRTDRQETQYF
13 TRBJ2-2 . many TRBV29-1 TGCAGCGTTGAAGCCCCACACACCGGGGAGCTGTTTTTT CSVEAPHTGELFF
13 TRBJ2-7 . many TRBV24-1 TGTGCCACCGCCGAGGGAGCCCGCTACGAGCAGTACTTC CATAEGARYEQYF
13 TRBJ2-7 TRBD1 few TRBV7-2 TGTGCCACCAGCCGGGACAGGGGGTACGAGCAGTACTTC CATSRDRGYEQYF
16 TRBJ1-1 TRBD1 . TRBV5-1 TGCGCCAGCAGTCGGGGACAGGGGGCCCAAATCACTGAAGCTTTCTTT CASSRGQGAQITEAFF
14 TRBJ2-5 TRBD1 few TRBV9 TGTGCCAGCAGCACTCGGGACAGTGCGGAGACCCAGTACTTC CASSTRDSAETQYF
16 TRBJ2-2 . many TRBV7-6 TGTGCCAGCAGCCGGGCTTCAATGTCGAACACCGGGGAGCTGTTTTTT CASSRASMSNTGELFF
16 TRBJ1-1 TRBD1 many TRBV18 TGTGCCAGCTGCGCGACAGGGTCCCCCGGGGACACTGAAGCTTTCTTT CASCATGSPGDTEAFF
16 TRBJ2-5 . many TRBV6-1 TGTGCCAGTTCGGGGCAGGGTAGGAGGCTCCAAGAGACCCAGTACTTC CASSGQGRRLQETQYF
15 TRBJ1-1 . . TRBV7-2 TGTGCCAGCAGCTTAGTGAGTCGTGCGAACACTGAAGCTTTCTTT CASSLVSRANTEAFF
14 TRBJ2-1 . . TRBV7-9 TGTGCCAGCACCGATGGCAAACTATACAATGAGCAGTTCTTC CASTDGKLYNEQFF
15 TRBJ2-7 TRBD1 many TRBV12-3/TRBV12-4 TGTGCCAGCAGCCTCGGACAGGGGGCAGCCTACGAGCAGTACTTC CASSLGQGAAYEQYF
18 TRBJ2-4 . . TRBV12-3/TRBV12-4 TGTGCCAGCAGTTCTCGGAGACTAGTCAATTGGGGCAAAAACATTCAGTACTTC CASSSRRLVNWGKNIQYF
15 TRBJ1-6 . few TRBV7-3 TGTGCCAGCAGCTTAAGGGGGAGTAGCTATTCACCCCTCCACTTT CASSLRGSSYSPLHF
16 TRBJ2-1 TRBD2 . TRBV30 TGTGCCTGGATGCATTCGACTAGCGGGGGGCCAGGTGAGCAGTTCTTC CAWMHSTSGGPGEQFF
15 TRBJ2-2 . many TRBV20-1 TGCAGTGCTAGTCCCGGGACTTATCCACGAAGGGAGCTGTTTTTT CSASPGTYPRRELFF
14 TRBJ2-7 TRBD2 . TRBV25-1 TGTGCCAGCGCGAGACTGGGGGGGACGCGGGAGCAGTACTTC CASARLGGTREQYF
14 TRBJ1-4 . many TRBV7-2 TGTGCCAGCAGCTCTATGGGTGCTAATGAAAAACTGTTTTTT CASSSMGANEKLFF
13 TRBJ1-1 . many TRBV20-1 TGCAGTGCTAGAATCATGGAGAACACTGAAGCTTTCTTT CSARIMENTEAFF
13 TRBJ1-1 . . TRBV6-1 TGTGCCACCCTGGGCCGTCTGGGCACTGAAGCTTTCTTT CATLGRLGTEAFF
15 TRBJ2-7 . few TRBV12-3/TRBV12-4 TGTGCCAGCAGTTTGCTCCTCGACGGAAGCGACGAGCAGTACTTC CASSLLLDGSDEQYF
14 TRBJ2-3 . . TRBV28 TGTGCCACCGCCAGGGTTCCGCACACAGATACGCAGTATTTT CATARVPHTDTQYF
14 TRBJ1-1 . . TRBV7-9 TGTGCCAGCAGTACGACAGAGACGAACACTGAAGCTTTCTTT CASSTTETNTEAFF
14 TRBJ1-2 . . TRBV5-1 TGCGCCAGCAGCTCCGGGGACCGAAACTATGGCTACACCTTC CASSSGDRNYGYTF